Below, 11 T cell receptor beta chains from the same sample are listed, as sequenced in a study of beta chain features in type 1 diabetes. Expressed TCRB transcripts were sequenced after all isolated RNA was converted to cDNA. Profiling relied on immunoSEQ multiplex PCR, and the TCRdb table lists in-frame clones only, not all of them. The sample yields under 90,000 clones, around 32% seen once. The sequencing input was stem cell memory CD4+ T cells from blood. Receptors were obtained from a woman under 30 in good health.

This clone came up once. The V and J genes are TRBV19 and TRBJ1-1; D may be TRBD1 (6 bases). The CDR3 has 17 amino acids. Germline assignment: CDR1 LNHDA and CDR2 SQIVND (reference sequence). The V and J ends lost 9 bases and 4 bases respectively, with 27 bases between them. The CDR3 region has the DNA TGTGCCAGCAACGCCCGGGGTGCGGGGGCCATGGGCACTGAAGCTTTCTTT. This codes for CASNARGAGAMGTEAFF.

This clone showed up many times. The chain uses TRBV5-4 and TRBJ1-1; D not certain. Germline V gene data show CDR1 as SGHNT and CDR2 as YYREEE (reference sequence). V lost 0 bases and J lost 1, with 7 bases in between. This CDR3 has 14 amino acids. CDR3 in amino acids: CASSLDGENTEAFF. CDR3 nucleotides: TGTGCCAGCAGCTTGGACGGGGAGAACACTGAAGCTTTCTTT.

This chain uses TRBV18 with TRBJ2-3; a possible D gene is TRBD2 (5 bases). The CDR3 runs to 13 residues. Germline loops: CDR1 KGHSH, CDR2 LQKENI. V dropped 3 bases and J dropped 4 bases, with 8 bases sitting between them. The CDR3 DNA sequence: TGTGCCAGCTCACCGCTAGCCGCAGATACGCAGTATTTT. The encoded protein is CASSPLAADTQYF.

The chain combines TRBV5-1 with TRBJ2-7; 11 bases match TRBD2. CDR3 length equals 16 residues. Germline CDR1 SGHRS, CDR2 YFSETQ. V dropped 4 bases and J dropped 0; count of bases not matched to a gene: 6. The CDR3 reads CASSISLAGASYEQYF. In nucleotides, the CDR3 is TGCGCCAGCAGCATTTCACTAGCGGGAGCCTCCTACGAGCAGTACTTC.

The rearrangement joins TRBV5-1 to TRBJ2-5, with 9 bases matching TRBD1. The closer fit of TRBJ2-7 to the DNA end suggests the J call may be wrong. This CDR3 has 14 residues. CDR1 is SGHRS, CDR2 YFSETQ, per germline. This CDR3 reads CASSSGQGRFEQYF. CDR3 coding DNA: TGCGCCAGCAGCTCGGGACAGGGCCGTTTCGAGCAGTACTTC.

The genes are TRBV18 and TRBJ1-1, with 9 bases fitting TRBD1. The germline V gene has CDR1 KGHSH and CDR2 LQKENI. Germline trimming cut 6 bases from V and 1 base from J; bases unmatched to any gene: 9. CDR3 length: 16 amino acids. The CDR3: CASSLGQGGGNTEAFF. DNA for the CDR3: TGTGCCAGCTCGTTGGGACAGGGCGGCGGGAACACTGAAGCTTTCTTT.

This clone showed up just a few times. The chain combines TRBV19 with TRBJ2-5, with 7 bases that match TRBD1. The CDR3 totals 13 residues. V shed 8 bases and J 4 bases; nucleotides not matched to a gene: 7. Per germline, CDR1 LNHDA and CDR2 SQIVND (reference sequence). CDR3 bases: TGTGCCAGTCGCCGTGACAGGGCAGAGACCCAGTACTTC. Protein: CASRRDRAETQYF.

There are a few counts of this clone. In DNA form, the CDR3 reads TGCAGCGTTGGGAAGCGGGAGGGCCCAGATACGCAGTATTTT. Encoded protein: CSVGKREGPDTQYF. The chain joins TRBV29-1 to TRBJ2-3; TRBD2 agrees at 10 bases. The CDR3 is made up of 14 amino acids. Germline CDR1 is SQVTM and CDR2 is ANQGSEA. V gave up 4 bases and J gave up 4 bases; unmatched junction bases: 5.

The rearrangement links TRBV7-2 to TRBJ1-4; possibly TRBD1 for D (5 bases). Germline V gene lookup returns CDR1 SGHTA and CDR2 FQGNSA. This CDR3 spans 14 amino acids. V shed 5 bases and J shed 1 base, with 8 bases lying between them. The CDR3 spells CASSRGETNEKLFF. CDR3 sequence (DNA): TGTGCCAGCAGCCGGGGGGAAACTAATGAAAAACTGTTTTTT.

The chain combines TRBV30 with TRBJ1-1, with 7 bases aligning to TRBD1. This CDR3 spans 16 amino acids. V trimming: 2 bases; J trimming: 1 base; junction bases outside the gene matches: 10. Germline V gene data show CDR1 as GTSNPN and CDR2 as SVGIG (reference sequence). CDR3 region: CAWSISVGGQNTEAFF. DNA of the CDR3: TGTGCCTGGAGTATATCGGTAGGGGGCCAGAACACTGAAGCTTTCTTT. The whole variable domain, filled in from reference TRBV30 and TRBJ1-1, reads SQTIHQWPATLVQPVGSPLSLECTVEGTSNPNLYWYRQAAGRGLQLLFYSVGIGQISSEVPQNLSASRPQDRQFILSSKKLLLSDSGFYLCAWSISVGGQNTEAFFGQGTRLTVV.

This clone was seen only a few times. The V call is TRBV4-2, the J call TRBJ2-1; tentative D call: TRBD2 (6 bases). V was trimmed by 1 base and J by 6 bases, leaving 10 bases between them. The CDR3 totals 14 residues. The germline V gene has CDR1 LGHNA and CDR2 YNFKEQ. The CDR3 coding sequence is TGTGCCAGCAGCCAAGTGGGGACTGTCAATGAGCAGTTCTTC. Residues: CASSQVGTVNEQFF.